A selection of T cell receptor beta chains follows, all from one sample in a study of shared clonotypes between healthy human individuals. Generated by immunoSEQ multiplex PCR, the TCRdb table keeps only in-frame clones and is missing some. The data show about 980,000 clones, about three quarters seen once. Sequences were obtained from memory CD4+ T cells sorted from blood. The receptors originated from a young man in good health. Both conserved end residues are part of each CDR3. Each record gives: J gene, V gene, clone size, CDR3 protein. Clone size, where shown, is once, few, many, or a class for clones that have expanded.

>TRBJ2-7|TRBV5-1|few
CASSSHGEQYF
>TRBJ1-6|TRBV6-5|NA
CASRRRQGYNSPLHF
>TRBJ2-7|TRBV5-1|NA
CASRGQGASYEQYF
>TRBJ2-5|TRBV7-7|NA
CASSRTSGGETQYF
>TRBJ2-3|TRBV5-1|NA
CASSSGQAIPTDTQYF
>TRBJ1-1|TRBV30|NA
CAWRSPGLNTEAFF
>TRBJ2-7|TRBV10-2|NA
CASSASGLYEQYF
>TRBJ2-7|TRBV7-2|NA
CASSLEPGIGHEQYF
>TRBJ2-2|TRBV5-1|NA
CASSTGLAGGPSTGELFF
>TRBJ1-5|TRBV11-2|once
CASSHKTGAGQPQHF
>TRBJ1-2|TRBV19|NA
CASSIQGITQNYGYTF
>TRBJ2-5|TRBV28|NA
CASSSGQQETQYF
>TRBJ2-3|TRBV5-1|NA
CASSLGQGWDTQYF
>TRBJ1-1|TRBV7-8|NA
CASSLSNTEAFF
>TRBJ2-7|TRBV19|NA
CASSIQSSKGISYEQYF
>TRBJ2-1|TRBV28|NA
CASSRDFGQFF
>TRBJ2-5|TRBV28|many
CASSLGPGQGHRETQYF
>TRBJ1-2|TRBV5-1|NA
CASRGQGYGYTF
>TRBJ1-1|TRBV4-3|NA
CASSQDSSLGEAFF
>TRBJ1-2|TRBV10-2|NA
CASSESGGVYGYTF
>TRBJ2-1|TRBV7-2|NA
CASSSSGTYQTNEQFF
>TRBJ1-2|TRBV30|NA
CAWSGDRNYGYTF
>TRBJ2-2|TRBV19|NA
CASRYLSGGELFF
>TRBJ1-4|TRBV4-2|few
CASSPTVGRTNEKLFF
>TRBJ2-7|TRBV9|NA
CASSVGELAGGSYEQYF
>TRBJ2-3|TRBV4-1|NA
CASSQGGLAGGGTDTQYF
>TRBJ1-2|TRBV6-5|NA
CASSKMGVLYGYTF
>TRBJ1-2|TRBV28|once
CASRGGGLYGYTF
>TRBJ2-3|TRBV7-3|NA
CASSSSILETQYF
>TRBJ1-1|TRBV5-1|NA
CASSALEGNTEAFF
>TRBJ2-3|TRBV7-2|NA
CASSLGGEGTDTQYF
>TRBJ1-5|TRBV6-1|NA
CASSERLGPLNQPQHF
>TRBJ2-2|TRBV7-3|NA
CASSLMGPGELFF
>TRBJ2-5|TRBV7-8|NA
CASSLEVGTQYF
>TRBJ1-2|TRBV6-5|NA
CASSYSTVGTGDGYTF
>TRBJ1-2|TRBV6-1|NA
CASSEARALNYGYTF
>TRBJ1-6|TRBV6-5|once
CASSYSQGLYNSPLHF
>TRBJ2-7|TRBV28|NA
CASRAGQGFSSSYEQYF
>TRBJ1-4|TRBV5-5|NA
CASSFSNEKLFF
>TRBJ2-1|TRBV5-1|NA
CASSLQDGDEQFF